This entry concerns a single TCR beta chain. What it recognizes is unknown. These data are taken from a study of T cell repertoires in cytomegalovirus infection. Across the study: CMV infection and matching HLA type were both indicated by public TCR beta signatures.

The CDR3 spans 14 residues. V was trimmed by 5 bases and J by 0 bases, leaving 11 bases between them. CDR1 is MNHEY and CDR2 is SMNVEV in the germline V gene (reference sequence). Broader study findings: There were carriers of CMV plus the relevant HLA, and cumulative public TCR beta family frequency identified them. Dominating the ex vivo response were HLA-C-restricted CMV-specific TCR beta clonotypes.

One entry per CDR3 protein, called by TCRdb with MiXCR from the reads. The profile shows more than 500,000 distinct CDR3 sequences, about 15% of them singletons. This rearrangement joins TRBV27 to TRBJ2-7; no firm D call. Sequenced input: CD8+ T cells from PBMCs. The source is a human donor in good health (CMV status not recorded). Some clones in this sample may be carry-over from other donors' samples. The CDR3 sequence: CASSPQWSSYEQYF. The CDR3 DNA is TGTGCCAGCAGTCCCCAATGGAGCTCCTACGAGCAGTACTTC.